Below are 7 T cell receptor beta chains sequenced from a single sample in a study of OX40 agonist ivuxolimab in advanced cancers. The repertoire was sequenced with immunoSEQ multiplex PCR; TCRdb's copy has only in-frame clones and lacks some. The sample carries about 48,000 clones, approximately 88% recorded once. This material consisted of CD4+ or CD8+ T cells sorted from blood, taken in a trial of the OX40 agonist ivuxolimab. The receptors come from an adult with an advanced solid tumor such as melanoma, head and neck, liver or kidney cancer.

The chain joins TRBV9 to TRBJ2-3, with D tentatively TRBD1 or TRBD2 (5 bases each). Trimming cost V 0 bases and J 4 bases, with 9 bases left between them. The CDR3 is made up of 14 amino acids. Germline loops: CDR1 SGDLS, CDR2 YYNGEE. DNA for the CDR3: TGTGCCAGCAGCGTAGGGGGGACCTCAGATACGCAGTATTTT. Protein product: CASSVGGTSDTQYF.

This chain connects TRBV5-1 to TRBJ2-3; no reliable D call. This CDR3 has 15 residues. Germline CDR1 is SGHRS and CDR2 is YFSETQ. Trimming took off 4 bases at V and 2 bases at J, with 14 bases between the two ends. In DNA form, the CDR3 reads TGCGCCAGCAGCGACCCCAGAAGAGTCACAGATACGCAGTATTTT. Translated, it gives CASSDPRRVTDTQYF.

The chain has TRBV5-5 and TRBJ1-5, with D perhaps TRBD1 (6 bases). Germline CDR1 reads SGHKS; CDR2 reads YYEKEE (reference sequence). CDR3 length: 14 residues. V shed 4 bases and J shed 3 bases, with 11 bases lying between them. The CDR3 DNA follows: TGTGCCAGCAGCGCGACAGGTGCCAATCAGCCCCAGCATTTT. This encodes CASSATGANQPQHF.

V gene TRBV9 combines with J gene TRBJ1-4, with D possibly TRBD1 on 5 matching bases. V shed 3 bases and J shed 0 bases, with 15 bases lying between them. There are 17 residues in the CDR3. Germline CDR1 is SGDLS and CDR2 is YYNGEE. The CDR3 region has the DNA TGTGCCAGCAGCGAACGGGACCCTGATGCAACTAATGAAAAACTGTTTTTT. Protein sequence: CASSERDPDATNEKLFF.

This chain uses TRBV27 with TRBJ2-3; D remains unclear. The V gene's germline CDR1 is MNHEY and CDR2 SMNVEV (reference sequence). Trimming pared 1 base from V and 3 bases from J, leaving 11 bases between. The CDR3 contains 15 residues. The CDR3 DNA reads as TGTGCCAGCAGTTTATATGGGATCCAAACAGATACGCAGTATTTT. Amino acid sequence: CASSLYGIQTDTQYF.

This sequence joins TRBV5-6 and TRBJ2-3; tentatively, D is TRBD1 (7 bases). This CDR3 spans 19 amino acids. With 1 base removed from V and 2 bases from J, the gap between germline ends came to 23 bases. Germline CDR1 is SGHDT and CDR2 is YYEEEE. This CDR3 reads CASSLSGWGDSELTDTQYF. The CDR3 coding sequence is TGTGCCAGCAGCTTGTCAGGCTGGGGGGACAGCGAACTCACAGATACGCAGTATTTT.

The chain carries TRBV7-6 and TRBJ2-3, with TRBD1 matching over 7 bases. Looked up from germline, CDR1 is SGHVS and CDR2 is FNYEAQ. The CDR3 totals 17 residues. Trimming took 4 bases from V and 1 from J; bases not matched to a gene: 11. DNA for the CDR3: TGTGCCAGCAGCTCCTCGACAGGGATTGGGCGCACAGATACGCAGTATTTT. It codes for CASSSSTGIGRTDTQYF.